This T cell receptor (beta chain) was sequenced for a study of shared T cell receptors in the human thymus. This CDR3 is built from 16 residues. Germline lookup yields CDR1 SGHTA and CDR2 FQGNSA. The V end lost 1 base, the J end lost 0 bases, and 12 bases lay between the germline ends. The repertoire was sequenced with immunoSEQ multiplex PCR; TCRdb's copy has only in-frame clones and lacks some. The sample has 700,000 or so clones, 75% to 90% seen once; the top ten hold 0.0095% to 0.011%. A further study also used this sample, focusing on human thymus T cells.

Sequencing was done on a sample of thymocytes. The V call is TRBV7-2, the J call TRBJ1-1; D unresolved. The sequence was obtained from a girl in the first two years of life with a congenital heart defect. In nucleotides, the CDR3 is TGTGCCAGCAGCTTAGACAGTTTATTCATGAACACTGAAGCTTTCTTT. It specifies CASSLDSLFMNTEAFF.